This entry lists 26 T cell receptor beta chains sequenced from one sample in a study of T cells after yellow fever vaccination. TCRdb processed the 5' RACE reads anew with MiXCR; each CDR3 protein has one entry. The data contain some 300,000 distinct CDR3 sequences, approximately 10% of them singletons. The input for sequencing was CD4+ T cells sorted from PBMCs, taken 5 days after the yellow fever booster vaccination. The source is a man aged 18-30 years who received the YFV17D yellow fever vaccine.

This clonotype was picked up many times. J is TRBJ2-2 and V is TRBV5-4; TRBD1 matches at 9 bases. This CDR3 spans 18 amino acids. After removal of 0 bases from V and 3 bases from J, the junction contained 9 bases not matched to a gene. CDR1 SGHNT and CDR2 YYREEE come from the germline V gene (reference sequence). CDR3 sequence: CASSLALTGGRDTGELFF. Written as DNA, the CDR3 is TGTGCCAGCAGCTTGGCCCTCACAGGGGGCAGGGACACCGGGGAGCTGTTTTTT.

This clonotype was detected many times. CDR3 sequence: CSVSRDKETQYF. The CDR3 coding sequence is TGCAGCGTGTCCAGGGATAAAGAGACCCAGTACTTC. The chain has TRBV29-1 and TRBJ2-5, with D perhaps matching TRBD1 (5 bases). V lost 6 bases and J lost 3, with 11 bases in between. Germline V gives CDR1 SQVTM, CDR2 ANQGSEA. This CDR3 has 12 amino acids.

The chain carries TRBV18 and TRBJ2-7; tentative D call: TRBD2 (6 bases). The germline V and J ends were trimmed by 3 bases and 3 bases, with 6 bases remaining between them. The CDR3 consists of 12 residues. The V gene's germline CDR1 is KGHSH and CDR2 LQKENI. The CDR3 reads CASSPGLYEQYV. The CDR3 DNA reads as TGTGCCAGCTCACCGGGACTCTACGAGCAGTACGTC.

This clonotype has a handful of counts. The chain uses TRBV7-2 and TRBJ2-2; D not certain. Germline-derived CDR1 and CDR2 are SGHTA and FQGNSA. The germline V and J ends were trimmed by 1 base and 6 bases, with 12 bases remaining between them. CDR3 size: 15 residues. Here the CDR3 reads CASSLGPRRAGELFF. The CDR3, as DNA: TGTGCCAGCAGCTTAGGGCCCCGTCGCGCCGGGGAGCTGTTTTTT.

The table lists this clonotype with a few counts. The genes are TRBV7-2 and TRBJ1-5; 7 nucleotides align to TRBD1. CDR1 is SGHTA and CDR2 is FQGNSA in the germline V gene. V shed 5 bases and J 7 bases; nucleotides not matched to a gene: 5. The CDR3 runs to 13 residues. CDR3 sequence: CASSRQGGQPQHF. CDR3 sequence (DNA): TGTGCCAGCAGCAGGCAGGGGGGCCAGCCCCAGCATTTT.

This clonotype was found a few times. The J gene is TRBJ1-6, the V gene TRBV25-1, with a possible D match to TRBD1 (5 bases). CDR1 and CDR2 (germline): MGHDK, SYGVNS. The CDR3 has 15 amino acids. V gave up 2 bases and J gave up 5 bases, with 10 bases separating them. CDR3 sequence: CASSEKQGNNSPLHF. The CDR3 nucleotides are TGTGCCAGCAGTGAAAAGCAGGGAAATAATTCACCCCTCCACTTT.

This chain links TRBV7-2 with TRBJ1-6; D is unclear. V was clipped by 5 bases and J by 7 bases, with 12 bases between them. CDR1 is SGHTA and CDR2 is FQGNSA in the germline V gene. This CDR3 region has 14 residues. CDR3 DNA sequence: TGTGCCAGCAGCGGGAGTCTTGGAAATTCACCCCTCCACTTT. This translates into CASSGSLGNSPLHF. The whole variable domain, remainder taken from reference TRBV7-2 and TRBJ1-6, is GAGVSQSPSNKVTEKGKDVELRCDPISGHTALYWYRQSLGQGLEFLIYFQGNSAPDKSGLPSDRFSAERTGGSVSTLTIQRTQQEDSAVYLCASSGSLGNSPLHFGNGTRLTVT.

In its sample, this clonotype was seen many times. This chain joins TRBV4-3 and TRBJ2-2; either TRBD1 or TRBD2 may supply D (5 bases each). The CDR3 runs to 14 residues. V lost 4 bases to trimming and J lost 1 base, with 7 bases between them. Germline V gene lookup returns CDR1 LGHNA and CDR2 YSLEER. As DNA, the CDR3 is TGCGCCAGCAGCCGGGACCAGAACACCGGGGAGCTGTTTTTT. It codes for CASSRDQNTGELFF.

This chain joins TRBV2 and TRBJ2-6; D uncertain. Germline-derived CDR1 and CDR2 are SNHLY and FYNNEI. V lost 6 bases to trimming and J lost 4 bases, with 16 bases between them. The CDR3 sequence is 16 residues long. DNA for the CDR3: TGTGCCAGCAGCAAAGAAGGCCCCGTCGGGGCCAACGTCCTGACTTTC. Translated, it gives CASSKEGPVGANVLTF.

The V gene is TRBV20-1, the J gene TRBJ2-3; TRBD1 is a possible D gene (5 bases). This CDR3 region has 15 residues. Germline V gives CDR1 DFQATT, CDR2 SNEGSKA (reference sequence). V was clipped by 2 bases and J by 4 bases, with 16 bases between them. The DNA of the CDR3 is TGCAGTGCTAGATCCAGGGTGTATCGTCCAGATACGCAGTATTTT. Its protein is CSARSRVYRPDTQYF.

This clonotype was seen more than once but under ten times. This sequence joins TRBV20-1 and TRBJ1-3, with a possible D match to TRBD1 (5 bases). CDR1 and CDR2 (germline): DFQATT, SNEGSKA (reference sequence). With 5 bases removed from V and 0 bases from J, the gap between germline ends came to 11 bases. The CDR3 contains 14 residues. The DNA for the CDR3 is TGCAGTGCTCCCGGGACGGACTCTGGAAACACCATATATTTT. It specifies CSAPGTDSGNTIYF.

In DNA form, the CDR3 reads TGTGCCAGCAGCCCACAGGGGGCTGGAACTGAAGCTTTCTTT. Its protein is CASSPQGAGTEAFF. The J gene is TRBJ1-1, the V gene TRBV7-9; 9 bases are shared with TRBD1. V dropped 5 bases and J dropped 5; count of bases not matched to a gene: 6. Germline V lookup: CDR1 SEHNR, CDR2 FQNEAQ (reference sequence). CDR3 size: 14 residues. Filled out from reference TRBV7-9 and TRBJ1-1, the complete variable domain reads DTGVSQNPRHKITKRGQNVTFRCDPISEHNRLYWYRQTLGQGPEFLTYFQNEAQLEKSRLLSDRFSAERPKGSFSTLEIQRTEQGDSAMYLCASSPQGAGTEAFFGQGTRLTVV.

This clonotype came up many times. The chain employs TRBV5-1 and TRBJ1-5; the match to TRBD1 covers 8 bases. CDR1 SGHRS and CDR2 YFSETQ come from the germline V gene. With V trimmed by 4 bases and J by 2 bases, 5 bases remained unmatched. This CDR3 is 15 amino acids long. This CDR3 is CASSPGQGGNQPQHF. CDR3 DNA: TGCGCCAGCAGCCCTGGACAGGGCGGCAATCAGCCCCAGCATTTT.

The V and J genes are TRBV3-1 and TRBJ1-2; unclear D gene. Germline V lookup: CDR1 LGHDT, CDR2 YNNKEL (reference sequence). Deletions cut 0 bases from V and 6 bases from J, with 14 bases between. The CDR3 covers 15 residues. CDR3 DNA sequence: TGTGCCAGCAGCCAAGATCTGATTTCTGGTCATGGCTACACCTTC. Translated: CASSQDLISGHGYTF.

The V call is TRBV3-1, the J call TRBJ2-7; the D gene is possibly TRBD1 (5 bases). Germline V gene data show CDR1 as LGHDT and CDR2 as YNNKEL (reference sequence). The CDR3 length is 15 residues. V was cut by 6 bases and J by 0 bases, with 15 bases left in between. CDR3 coding DNA: TGTGCCAGCAGACAGCTAGGGGTCAGCTCCTACGAGCAGTACTTC. Translation: CASRQLGVSSYEQYF.

This clonotype has a count of ten or more. The chain links TRBV7-2 to TRBJ2-5; a weak D match, TRBD2 (5 bases). Germline V gene lookup returns CDR1 SGHTA and CDR2 FQGNSA. Trimming took 6 bases from V and 4 from J, leaving 15 bases between them. The CDR3 loop spans 14 amino acids. CDR3 sequence (DNA): TGTGCCAGCAGTCCAGGACTCCTCCGAGAGACCCAGTACTTC. Translation: CASSPGLLRETQYF. Together with reference TRBV7-2 and TRBJ2-5, the CDR3 gives the full variable domain: GAGVSQSPSNKVTEKGKDVELRCDPISGHTALYWYRQSLGQGLEFLIYFQGNSAPDKSGLPSDRFSAERTGGSVSTLTIQRTQQEDSAVYLCASSPGLLRETQYFGPGTRLLVL.

This clonotype was detected only a few times. J is TRBJ1-2 and V is TRBV11-2; 10 positions agree with TRBD1. The V gene's germline CDR1 is SGHAT and CDR2 FQNNGV. The ends lost 2 bases at V and 8 bases at J; junction bases unmatched: 8. The CDR3 sequence is 15 residues long. The chain's CDR3 is CASSLWGQGTGGYTF. CDR3 DNA sequence: TGTGCCAGCAGCTTATGGGGACAGGGGACTGGCGGCTACACCTTC.

This clonotype was counted only a few times. V and J are TRBV5-1 and TRBJ1-2, with 9 bases aligning to TRBD1. V lost 4 bases, J lost 6 bases, and 4 bases stayed unmatched. This CDR3 comprises 13 residues. From germline, CDR1 is SGHRS and CDR2 YFSETQ. In DNA, the CDR3 is TGCGCCAGCAGCAGGGACAGGGCGGATGGCTACACCTTC. Translating gives CASSRDRADGYTF.

This clonotype was counted many times. The rearrangement links TRBV6-5 to TRBJ2-7, with TRBD1 matching over 9 bases. Germline trimming cut 2 bases from V and 1 base from J; bases unmatched to any gene: 3. The CDR3 is 15 residues long. From germline, CDR1 is MNHEY and CDR2 SVGAGI. The CDR3 DNA reads as TGTGCCAGCAGTTACGGGGGGACAGGGTCCTACGAGCAGTACTTC. Amino acid sequence: CASSYGGTGSYEQYF.

This clonotype has more than one count but fewer than ten. CDR3 nucleotide sequence: TGTGCCGGCCAGGACAGCCTCAATCAGCCCCAGCATTTT. Its protein is CAGQDSLNQPQHF. V and J are TRBV6-2 or TRBV6-3 and TRBJ1-5; TRBD1 is a possible D gene (6 bases). V was trimmed by 11 bases and J by 3 bases, leaving 14 bases between them. The CDR3 has 13 amino acids. CDR1 is MNHEY, CDR2 SVGEGT, per germline.

This clonotype has only a few counts. The V gene is TRBV30, the J gene TRBJ2-3; D unresolved. V was shortened by 1 base and J by 2 bases, with 7 bases between the two germline ends. CDR1 GTSNPN and CDR2 SVGIG come from the germline V gene (reference sequence). The length of the CDR3 is 13 residues. The CDR3, as DNA: TGTGCCTGGAGTGGAGGCTACACAGATACGCAGTATTTT. This gives the protein CAWSGGYTDTQYF.

This clonotype occurred a few times. V usage is TRBV6-2 or TRBV6-3 and J usage is TRBJ2-3; the D gene is possibly TRBD2 (6 bases). This CDR3 spans 18 amino acids. The germline V gene encodes CDR1 MNHEY and CDR2 SVGEGT. Between the trimmed V and J ends, which lost 7 bases and 5 bases, there was a span of 28 bases. CDR3 residues: CASNYPAGLPRRRDTQYF. The CDR3 bases are TGTGCCAGCAACTACCCGGCGGGACTTCCACGCCGAAGAGATACGCAGTATTTT.

The genes are TRBV6-1 and TRBJ1-5; possible D gene TRBD1, 5 bases. This CDR3 is 15 amino acids long. Germline CDR1 and CDR2: MNHNS and SASEGT. Trimming pared 10 bases from V and 0 bases from J, leaving 16 bases between. The DNA of the CDR3 is TGTGCCACACGTGCGGGGGTTGATAGCAATCAGCCCCAGCATTTT. As protein: CATRAGVDSNQPQHF.

There are a few counts of this clonotype. The V and J genes are TRBV5-4 and TRBJ2-7; 7 nucleotides match TRBD2. Per the germline V gene, CDR1 is SGHNT and CDR2 is YYREEE (reference sequence). V trimming: 4 bases; J trimming: 6 bases; junction bases outside the gene matches: 7. The CDR3 sequence is 13 residues long. For the CDR3, the DNA is TGTGCCAGCAGCATCCCGGGAGGAGGCGAGCAGTACTTC. Its protein product is CASSIPGGGEQYF.

CDR3 DNA sequence: TGTGCCATCAGTGGATCAGGGGCTCGGGGAACTGAAGCTTTCTTT. Protein: CAISGSGARGTEAFF. V is TRBV10-3 and J is TRBJ1-1, with D possibly being TRBD1 (6 bases). V lost 4 bases and J 5 bases, leaving 17 bases between the germline ends. Per the germline V gene, CDR1 is ENHRY and CDR2 is SYGVKD. The CDR3 is 15 amino acids.

This clonotype turned up a few times. The chain is built from TRBV5-6 and TRBJ2-6; 7 nucleotides agree with TRBD1. The CDR3 covers 15 residues. Germline CDR1 and CDR2: SGHDT and YYEEEE. V shed 3 bases and J 8 bases; nucleotides not matched to a gene: 8. Written as DNA, the CDR3 is TGTGCCAGCAGCTCATCGAGACAGGGCACCAACGTCCTGACTTTC. This encodes CASSSSRQGTNVLTF.